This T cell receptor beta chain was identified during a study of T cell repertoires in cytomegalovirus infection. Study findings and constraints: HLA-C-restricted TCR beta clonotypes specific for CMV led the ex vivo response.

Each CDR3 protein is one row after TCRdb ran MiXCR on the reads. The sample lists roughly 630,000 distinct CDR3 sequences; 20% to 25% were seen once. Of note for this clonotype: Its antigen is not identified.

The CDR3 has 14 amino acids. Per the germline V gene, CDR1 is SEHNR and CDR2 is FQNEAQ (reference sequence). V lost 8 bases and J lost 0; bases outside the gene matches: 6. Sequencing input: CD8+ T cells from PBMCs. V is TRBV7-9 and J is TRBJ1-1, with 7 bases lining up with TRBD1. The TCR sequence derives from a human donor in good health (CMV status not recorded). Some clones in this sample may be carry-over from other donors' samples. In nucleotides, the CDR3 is TGTGCCAGCGTTAGGGGACAGTTGAACACTGAAGCTTTCTTT. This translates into CASVRGQLNTEAFF.